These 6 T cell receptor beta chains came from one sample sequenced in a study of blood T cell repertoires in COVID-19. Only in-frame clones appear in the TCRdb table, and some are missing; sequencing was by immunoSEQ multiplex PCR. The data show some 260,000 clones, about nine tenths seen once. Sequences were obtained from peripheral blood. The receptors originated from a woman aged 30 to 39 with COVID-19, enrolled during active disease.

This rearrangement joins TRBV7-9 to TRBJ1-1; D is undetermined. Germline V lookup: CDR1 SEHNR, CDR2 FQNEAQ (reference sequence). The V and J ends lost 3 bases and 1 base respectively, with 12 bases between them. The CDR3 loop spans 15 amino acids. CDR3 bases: TGTGCCAGCAGCTTTTGGATCAGACAGAACACTGAAGCTTTCTTT. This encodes CASSFWIRQNTEAFF.

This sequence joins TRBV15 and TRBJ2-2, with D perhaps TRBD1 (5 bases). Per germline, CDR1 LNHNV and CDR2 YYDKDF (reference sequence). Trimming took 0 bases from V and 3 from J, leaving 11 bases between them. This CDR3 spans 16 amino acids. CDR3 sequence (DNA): TGTGCCACCAGCAGAGATAGGGGCAGTCACACCGGGGAGCTGTTTTTT. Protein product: CATSRDRGSHTGELFF.

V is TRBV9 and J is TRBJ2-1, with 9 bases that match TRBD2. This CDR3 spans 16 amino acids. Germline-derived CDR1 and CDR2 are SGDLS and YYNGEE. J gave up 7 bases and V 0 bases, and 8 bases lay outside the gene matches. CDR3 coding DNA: TGTGCCAGCAGCGTAGTGCTAGCGGGAACGATGAATGAGCAGTTCTTC. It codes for CASSVVLAGTMNEQFF.

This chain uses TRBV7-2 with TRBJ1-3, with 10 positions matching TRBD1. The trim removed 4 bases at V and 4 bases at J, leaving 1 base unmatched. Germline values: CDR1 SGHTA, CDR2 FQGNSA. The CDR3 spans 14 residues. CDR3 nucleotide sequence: TGTGCCAGCAGCTGGGACAGGGGCGGAAACACCATATATTTT. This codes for CASSWDRGGNTIYF.

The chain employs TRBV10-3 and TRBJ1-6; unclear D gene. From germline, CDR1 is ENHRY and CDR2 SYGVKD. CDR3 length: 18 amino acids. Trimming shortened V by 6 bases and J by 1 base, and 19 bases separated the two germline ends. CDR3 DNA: TGTGCCATCAGGTCCGAGGGAACCCCCCGTTCCTATAATTCACCCCTCCACTTT. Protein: CAIRSEGTPRSYNSPLHF.

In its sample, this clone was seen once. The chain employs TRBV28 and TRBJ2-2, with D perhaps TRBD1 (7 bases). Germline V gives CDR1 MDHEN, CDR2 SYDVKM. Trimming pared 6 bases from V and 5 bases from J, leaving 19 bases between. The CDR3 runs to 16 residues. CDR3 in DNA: TGTGCCAGCAGATCGCAGGGGGGACGGTGGACCGGGGAGCTGTTTTTT. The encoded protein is CASRSQGGRWTGELFF.